These 5 T cell receptor beta chains came from one sample sequenced in a study of a mutant IDH1 vaccine in newly diagnosed glioma. Using immunoSEQ multiplex PCR, the repertoire was profiled, and TCRdb retains in-frame clones only, with some absent. Counted here are 50,000 to 65,000 clones, about 80% occurring once; the ten biggest clones make up 1.5% to 2%. Sample time point: baseline, week 1 (first vaccination visit). Noted treatment: pre-vaccination baseline after standard-of-care therapy. The sequenced sample was PBMCs, obtained from a glioma patient treated with radiotherapy, temozolomide or both. These receptors all come from a woman aged 35 to 49 with glioma.

V gene TRBV10-3 combines with J gene TRBJ1-4, with D unresolved. Germline CDR1 and CDR2: ENHRY and SYGVKD. This CDR3 is 16 amino acids long. Trimming stripped 0 bases from V and 11 bases from J, with 19 bases between. The CDR3 nucleotides read TGTGCCATCAGTGAGTCCTTGGGCGGCGACTTGGGGAAACTGTTTTTT. Its protein is CAISESLGGDLGKLFF.

The rearrangement joins TRBV18 to TRBJ1-1, with TRBD1 identical over 9 bases. The CDR3 extends over 15 amino acids. Germline CDR1 KGHSH, CDR2 LQKENI. V trimming: 6 bases; J trimming: 5 bases; junction bases outside the gene matches: 10. The CDR3 DNA follows: TGTGCCAGCTCCACACGACAGGGGGGAAATACTGAAGCTTTCTTT. This sequence encodes CASSTRQGGNTEAFF.

The chain couples TRBV10-3 to TRBJ1-1; D may be TRBD1 (6 bases). From germline, CDR1 is ENHRY and CDR2 SYGVKD. This CDR3 spans 15 amino acids. V was cut by 8 bases and J by 0 bases, with 16 bases left in between. The CDR3 DNA reads as TGTGCCATCGGGGGGCAGATCTCTCTGAACACTGAAGCTTTCTTT. The encoded protein is CAIGGQISLNTEAFF.

The rearrangement joins TRBV10-3 to TRBJ2-2; 7 bases align to TRBD1. V shed 10 bases and J 1 base; nucleotides not matched to a gene: 6. The CDR3 has 14 residues. CDR1 and CDR2 from the germline V gene are ENHRY and SYGVKD. The CDR3 DNA reads as TGTGCCACCGCCCCAGGGGGGAACACCGGGGAGCTGTTTTTT. As protein: CATAPGGNTGELFF.

The chain combines TRBV5-6 with TRBJ2-7; D unresolved. This CDR3 is built from 14 residues. V was pared by 2 bases and J by 1 base, with 10 bases between. In germline, CDR1 is SGHDT, CDR2 YYEEEE. CDR3 sequence: CASSFGGQSYEQYF. As DNA, the CDR3 is TGTGCCAGCAGCTTCGGTGGGCAGTCCTACGAGCAGTACTTC.